Following are 27 T cell receptor beta chains from one sample sequenced in a study of blood T cell repertoires in COVID-19. Assay: immunoSEQ multiplex PCR; the TCRdb copy retains only in-frame clones and omits some. Of roughly 200,000 clones listed, approximately 80% are singletons. Material: peripheral blood. Receptors originate from a man in his forties or fifties who had recovered from COVID-19.

The chain carries TRBV27 and TRBJ1-6; D call uncertain. The CDR3 consists of 16 residues. The germline V gene has CDR1 MNHEY and CDR2 SMNVEV (reference sequence). The V and J ends lost 8 bases and 0 bases respectively, with 14 bases between them. CDR3 in amino acids: CASQERRSSYNSPLHF. CDR3 bases: TGTGCCAGCCAAGAGCGGAGGAGCTCCTATAATTCACCCCTCCACTTT.

V and J are TRBV10-3 and TRBJ2-7, with TRBD2 matching over 7 bases. The CDR3 has 14 amino acids. Trimming removed 5 bases from V and 0 bases from J; junction bases left unmatched: 4. The germline V gene has CDR1 ENHRY and CDR2 SYGVKD. CDR3 sequence reads: CAISIGLGSYEQYF. DNA for the CDR3: TGTGCCATCAGTATTGGACTAGGCTCCTACGAGCAGTACTTC.

V gene TRBV5-1 combines with J gene TRBJ2-1, with 14 bases fitting TRBD2. The CDR3 runs 16 residues. J lost 10 bases, V lost 3 bases, and 9 bases had no gene match. Germline V gene sequence: CDR1 SGHRS, CDR2 YFSETQ. CDR3 sequence reads: CASSWEGLAGVGEQFF. The CDR3 DNA reads TGCGCCAGCAGCTGGGAGGGACTAGCGGGAGTAGGAGAGCAGTTCTTC.

The V and J genes are TRBV27 and TRBJ2-3; 10 positions match TRBD1. The trim removed 7 bases at V and 0 bases at J, leaving 10 bases unmatched. The CDR3 has 17 residues. Per the germline V gene, CDR1 is MNHEY and CDR2 is SMNVEV (reference sequence). Here the CDR3 reads CASNKDRGFSSTDTQYF. The CDR3 DNA follows: TGTGCCAGCAACAAGGACAGGGGGTTTTCTAGCACAGATACGCAGTATTTT.

This clone was found once. The V call is TRBV11-3, the J call TRBJ2-5, with D perhaps matching TRBD1 (5 bases). Trimming cost V 5 bases and J 5 bases, with 15 bases left between them. Germline-derived CDR1 and CDR2 are SGHNT and YENEEA. This CDR3 has 14 amino acids. The chain's CDR3 is CASSPNRGYETQYF. The CDR3 DNA follows: TGTGCCAGCAGCCCCAATAGGGGTTACGAGACCCAGTACTTC.

The chain combines TRBV5-6 with TRBJ2-3, with 9 bases aligning to TRBD1. V shed 0 bases and J 4 bases; nucleotides not matched to a gene: 6. The CDR3 covers 16 residues. Germline CDR1 SGHDT, CDR2 YYEEEE. For the CDR3, the DNA is TGTGCCAGCAGCTTGGAAGGACAGGGGTTCGCAGATACGCAGTATTTT. Translated: CASSLEGQGFADTQYF.

The chain combines TRBV19 with TRBJ1-1; weak D call: TRBD1 (6 bases). This CDR3 has 15 amino acids. V shed 2 bases and J shed 0 bases, with 10 bases lying between them. Germline V CDR1 and CDR2: LNHDA, SQIVND (reference sequence). CDR3 bases: TGTGCCAGTAGTATACAGGGGTGGGTGAACACTGAAGCTTTCTTT. Protein sequence: CASSIQGWVNTEAFF.

The genes are TRBV5-4 and TRBJ1-1; D is unresolved. Germline CDR1 SGHNT, CDR2 YYREEE (reference sequence). Deletions cut 1 base from V and 5 bases from J, with 15 bases between. The CDR3 contains 15 residues. The CDR3 loop is CASSLSRGPGTEAFF. The CDR3 nucleotides read TGTGCCAGCAGCTTGTCGAGAGGGCCGGGGACTGAAGCTTTCTTT.

The chain is built from TRBV9 and TRBJ1-3, with 7 bases matching TRBD1. Per germline, CDR1 SGDLS and CDR2 YYNGEE. Trimming at V came to 0 bases and at J to 8 bases, leaving 8 bases not matched to a gene. The CDR3 consists of 15 residues. CDR3 DNA sequence: TGTGCCAGCAGCGTAGAGTTTAGGGGGCTGGACACCATATATTTT. Protein sequence: CASSVEFRGLDTIYF.

The chain is built from TRBV28 and TRBJ2-7, with 8 bases that match TRBD2. CDR3 size: 14 residues. V gave up 7 bases and J gave up 6 bases; unmatched junction bases: 11. Germline CDR1 MDHEN, CDR2 SYDVKM. The CDR3 nucleotides are TGTGCCAGCACCCCTCGCGGGAGGATAGGCGAGCAGTACTTC. Translation gives CASTPRGRIGEQYF.

A note on this clone: Other DNA sequences from this sample encode an identical CDR3 as well. The rearrangement links TRBV6-5 to TRBJ2-7; 10 bases align to TRBD1. The CDR3 loop spans 14 amino acids. Per germline, CDR1 MNHEY and CDR2 SVGAGI. Trimming cost V 5 bases and J 3 bases; bases outside gene matches: 4. The CDR3 DNA follows: TGTGCCAGCAGTCCCCGGACAGGGGGCTACGAGCAGTACTTC. Amino acids: CASSPRTGGYEQYF.

The chain has TRBV6-2 or TRBV6-3 and TRBJ1-2; possibly TRBD1 for D (5 bases). The V gene's germline CDR1 is MNHEY and CDR2 SVGEGT. CDR3 length equals 14 residues. V lost 2 bases, J lost 0 bases, and 7 bases lay in between. In nucleotides, the CDR3 is TGTGCCAGCAGTTACGGGGCTACTAACTATGGCTACACCTTC. Amino acid sequence: CASSYGATNYGYTF.

This chain links TRBV6-6 with TRBJ2-1, with D unclear. With 8 bases removed from V and 4 bases from J, the gap between germline ends came to 6 bases. CDR1 and CDR2 from the germline V gene are MNHNY and SVGAGI (reference sequence). This CDR3 has 11 residues. The DNA of the CDR3 is TGTGCCAGCCGCGCTTACAATGAGCAGTTCTTC. Translated: CASRAYNEQFF.

The chain recombines TRBV5-4 with TRBJ2-2; TRBD2 matches at 7 bases. CDR1 and CDR2 (germline): SGHNT, YYREEE (reference sequence). V dropped 2 bases and J dropped 0; count of bases not matched to a gene: 16. The CDR3 covers 20 residues. The CDR3 is CASSFDGSSGAGTNTGELFF. DNA of the CDR3: TGTGCCAGCAGCTTTGATGGATCTAGCGGAGCGGGTACGAACACCGGGGAGCTGTTTTTT.

This clone was seen repeatedly, ten times or more. DNA for the CDR3: TGTGCCAGCAGTTATGGGTCTTTCCGGGTTGGGACAGTTCTCAATGAGCAGTTCTTC. Amino acids: CASSYGSFRVGTVLNEQFF. The V call is TRBV6-2 or TRBV6-3, the J call TRBJ2-1, with 7 nucleotides matching TRBD1. The CDR3 has 19 residues. Germline CDR1 is MNHEY and CDR2 is SVGEGT. V shed 3 bases, J shed 6 bases, and the junction held 20 bases outside the gene matches.

The chain employs TRBV29-1 and TRBJ1-1; 9 positions agree with TRBD1. The CDR3 has 13 residues. J was trimmed by 1 base and V by 7 bases; bases with no gene match: 4. The germline gives CDR1 SQVTM, CDR2 ANQGSEA. The CDR3 reads CSAPGQGNTEAFF. DNA for the CDR3: TGCAGCGCACCGGGACAGGGGAACACTGAAGCTTTCTTT.

DNA of the CDR3: TGTGCCAGCAGCCAAGACATAGTCTACGAGCAGTACTTC. Translated: CASSQDIVYEQYF. This chain uses TRBV14 with TRBJ2-7; D is uncertain. CDR1 is SGHDN, CDR2 FVKESK, per germline. Trimming left V 0 bases short and J 3 bases short, with 6 bases between. The CDR3 loop spans 13 amino acids.

The V call is TRBV29-1, the J call TRBJ2-7, with 10 bases aligning to TRBD2. Unmatched junction bases numbered 6, after V lost 6 bases and J lost 7 bases. This CDR3 region has 12 residues. Germline V gene data show CDR1 as SQVTM and CDR2 as ANQGSEA. CDR3 loop: CSVAGGPREQYF. In nucleotides, the CDR3 is TGCAGCGTAGCGGGAGGGCCGCGAGAGCAGTACTTC.

The rearrangement joins TRBV5-3 to TRBJ2-1; TRBD2 matches at 9 bases. TRBV5-3 has ORF status, its function being uncertain. This CDR3 spans 19 amino acids. Losses at the gene ends were 4 bases for V and 0 bases for J; bases not matched to a gene: 14. The chain's CDR3 is CARSQLAGSSSSSYNEQFF. For the CDR3, the DNA is TGTGCCAGAAGCCAGCTAGCGGGATCCAGCAGCAGCTCCTACAATGAGCAGTTCTTC.

The V gene is TRBV7-9, the J gene TRBJ2-1; the D is unclear. Trimming removed 5 bases at V and 12 bases at J, with 11 bases between. The CDR3 runs 11 residues. Germline assignment: CDR1 SEHNR and CDR2 FQNEAQ (reference sequence). The CDR3 protein is CASSASLAQFF. In DNA form, the CDR3 reads TGTGCCAGCAGCGCCTCATTGGCGCAGTTCTTC.

The chain joins TRBV14 to TRBJ1-6; D gene ambiguous. CDR1 and CDR2 (germline): SGHDN, FVKESK. CDR3 length: 12 residues. Between the trimmed V and J ends, which lost 1 base and 8 bases, there was a span of 3 bases. CDR3 in DNA: TGTGCCAGCAGCCAAGGAGATTCACCCCTCCACTTT. Its protein product is CASSQGDSPLHF.

The rearrangement uses TRBV19 and TRBJ2-4; D call uncertain. Germline assignment: CDR1 LNHDA and CDR2 SQIVND (reference sequence). The CDR3 length is 12 residues. V lost 3 bases, J lost 5 bases, and 5 bases lay in between. The CDR3 sequence: CASSIVENIQYF. CDR3 bases: TGTGCCAGTAGTATTGTCGAAAACATTCAGTACTTC.

The J gene is TRBJ1-2, the V gene TRBV27; TRBD1 is a possible D gene (5 bases). Germline assignment: CDR1 MNHEY and CDR2 SMNVEV (reference sequence). Trimming cost V 6 bases and J 3 bases, with 8 bases left between them. The CDR3 has 12 amino acids. CDR3 loop: CASRGPHYGYTF. Here the CDR3 DNA reads TGTGCCAGCAGGGGGCCGCACTATGGCTACACCTTC.

The chain combines TRBV10-3 with TRBJ2-6; 8 bases match TRBD1. Losses at the gene ends were 0 bases for V and 2 bases for J; bases not matched to a gene: 15. Per germline, CDR1 ENHRY and CDR2 SYGVKD. The CDR3 runs 21 residues. CDR3 coding DNA: TGTGCCATCAGTGAGTCGAGTATTGGGTCAGGGGGCGCACCTGGGGCCAACGTCCTGACTTTC. Translated, it gives CAISESSIGSGGAPGANVLTF.

Comments on this clone: Compared with germline, one end of the junction differs, possibly owing to a read error. The rearrangement uses TRBV5-4 and TRBJ2-5; possible D gene TRBD1, 6 bases. Germline V CDR1 and CDR2: SGHNT, YYREEE (reference sequence). The CDR3 totals 11 residues. DNA of the CDR3: TGCAACCAGGGGAGAGGAGAGACCCAGTACTTC. Its protein is CNQGRGETQYF.

The gene calls are TRBV5-4 and TRBJ2-2; D remains unclear. Germline V gives CDR1 SGHNT, CDR2 YYREEE (reference sequence). V was clipped by 1 base and J by 4 bases, with 5 bases between them. This CDR3 spans 13 amino acids. The CDR3 reads CASSLQATGELFF. The DNA for the CDR3 is TGTGCCAGCAGCTTGCAGGCCACCGGGGAGCTGTTTTTT.

This chain joins TRBV5-5 and TRBJ1-5; TRBD1 agrees at 7 bases. CDR3 length equals 16 residues. V shed 4 bases and J 0 bases; nucleotides not matched to a gene: 7. The germline V gene encodes CDR1 SGHKS and CDR2 YYEKEE (reference sequence). The CDR3 reads CASSPGTEPSNQPQHF. The CDR3 coding sequence is TGTGCCAGCAGCCCAGGGACAGAACCTAGCAATCAGCCCCAGCATTTT. Filled out from reference TRBV5-5 and TRBJ1-5, the complete variable domain reads DAGVTQSPTHLIKTRGQQVTLRCSPISGHKSVSWYQQVLGQGPQFIFQYYEKEERGRGNFPDRFSARQFPNYSSELNVNALLLGDSALYLCASSPGTEPSNQPQHFGDGTRLSIL.